This is a list of T cell receptor beta chains from one sample in a study of STAT5B mutations in CD4+ large granular lymphocyte leukemia. Using immunoSEQ multiplex PCR, the repertoire was profiled, and TCRdb retains in-frame clones only, with some absent. The sample yields around 50,000 clones, around 81% seen once. The specimen sequenced was CD4+ T cells from blood buffy coats. These receptor sequences come from a human donor in good health. Each CDR3 is given with its conserved first and last residue. D genes are given only for firm matches. Size values are once, few and many counts, or a class for expanded clones, and some rows have none.

clone_size: once
j_call: TRBJ2-1
d_call: .
v_call: TRBV6-5
cdr3_aa: CASSSSSVGQFNEQFF
cdr3_nt: TGTGCCAGCAGTTCCTCTAGCGTAGGGCAATTCAATGAGCAGTTCTTC

clone_size: once
j_call: TRBJ2-7
d_call: TRBD1
v_call: TRBV5-6
cdr3_aa: CASSLVTGGFREEYF
cdr3_nt: TGTGCCAGCAGCTTGGTGACAGGGGGTTTTCGCGAGGAGTACTTC

clone_size: few
j_call: TRBJ1-5
d_call: .
v_call: TRBV5-1
cdr3_aa: CASSLVSGGNQPQHF
cdr3_nt: TGCGCCAGCAGCTTGGTTTCAGGGGGCAATCAGCCCCAGCATTTT

clone_size: .
j_call: TRBJ2-1
d_call: TRBD2
v_call: TRBV27
cdr3_aa: CASSGLAGSFEQFF
cdr3_nt: TGTGCCAGCAGTGGACTAGCGGGAAGTTTTGAGCAGTTCTTC

clone_size: .
j_call: TRBJ1-2
d_call: TRBD1
v_call: TRBV4-1
cdr3_aa: CASSQDGTGGNYGYTF
cdr3_nt: TGCGCCAGCAGCCAAGATGGGACAGGGGGTAACTATGGCTACACCTTC

clone_size: .
j_call: TRBJ1-1
d_call: .
v_call: TRBV14
cdr3_aa: CASTSLTGKNTEAFF
cdr3_nt: TGTGCCAGCACCTCTCTGACAGGAAAGAACACTGAAGCTTTCTTT

clone_size: .
j_call: TRBJ2-5
d_call: TRBD1
v_call: TRBV7-9
cdr3_aa: CASRKDRETQYF
cdr3_nt: TGTGCCAGCAGGAAGGACAGGGAGACCCAGTACTTC

clone_size: few
j_call: TRBJ1-1
d_call: .
v_call: TRBV7-3
cdr3_aa: CASSLGKNTEAFF
cdr3_nt: TGTGCCAGCAGCTTAGGAAAGAACACTGAAGCTTTCTTT

clone_size: once
j_call: TRBJ1-2
d_call: TRBD1
v_call: TRBV2
cdr3_aa: CASTKITQGVRGYTF
cdr3_nt: TGTGCCAGCACCAAGATTACCCAGGGGGTGAGGGGCTACACCTTC

clone_size: once
j_call: TRBJ2-5
d_call: .
v_call: TRBV4-2
cdr3_aa: CASSRVGTRGEETQYF
cdr3_nt: TGTGCCAGCAGCCGAGTCGGAACTAGGGGCGAAGAGACCCAGTACTTC

clone_size: .
j_call: TRBJ1-1
d_call: .
v_call: TRBV5-1
cdr3_aa: CASSGGQPNTEAFF
cdr3_nt: TGCGCCAGCAGCGGAGGACAGCCGAACACTGAAGCTTTCTTT

clone_size: .
j_call: TRBJ2-3
d_call: .
v_call: TRBV6-1
cdr3_aa: CASSGRGASTDTQYF
cdr3_nt: TGTGCCAGCAGCGGCAGGGGCGCGAGCACAGATACGCAGTATTTT

clone_size: .
j_call: TRBJ2-3
d_call: .
v_call: TRBV14
cdr3_aa: CASSRGTVYGTDTQYF
cdr3_nt: TGTGCCAGCAGCCGGGGGACGGTATACGGCACAGATACGCAGTATTTT

clone_size: .
j_call: TRBJ1-2
d_call: .
v_call: TRBV7-3
cdr3_aa: CASSPDGNYGYTF
cdr3_nt: TGTGCCAGCAGCCCAGACGGGAACTATGGCTACACCTTC

clone_size: .
j_call: TRBJ2-5
d_call: TRBD2
v_call: TRBV5-4
cdr3_aa: CASSLGGGQETQYF
cdr3_nt: TGTGCCAGCAGCTTAGGCGGGGGCCAAGAGACCCAGTACTTC

clone_size: .
j_call: TRBJ1-1
d_call: .
v_call: TRBV2
cdr3_aa: CASSVRTVNTEAFF
cdr3_nt: TGTGCCAGCAGTGTTAGGACAGTGAACACTGAAGCTTTCTTT

clone_size: once
j_call: TRBJ1-2
d_call: .
v_call: TRBV6-8
cdr3_aa: CADRGDFNYGYTF
cdr3_nt: TGTGCGGACCGAGGGGATTTTAACTATGGCTACACCTTC

clone_size: .
j_call: TRBJ1-1
d_call: .
v_call: TRBV5-4
cdr3_aa: CASSLIGVPTEAFF
cdr3_nt: TGTGCCAGCAGCTTGATAGGCGTCCCCACTGAAGCTTTCTTT

clone_size: .
j_call: TRBJ1-6
d_call: TRBD1
v_call: TRBV7-6
cdr3_aa: CASSLAQGVNSPLHF
cdr3_nt: TGTGCCAGCAGCTTAGCGCAGGGGGTAAATTCACCCCTCCACTTT

clone_size: .
j_call: TRBJ2-3
d_call: .
v_call: TRBV5-1
cdr3_aa: CASSLAGTDTQYF
cdr3_nt: TGCGCCAGCAGCTTGGCCGGAACAGATACGCAGTATTTT

clone_size: once
j_call: TRBJ2-5
d_call: TRBD2
v_call: TRBV4-2
cdr3_aa: CASSLTSGEETQYF
cdr3_nt: TGTGCCAGCAGCCTGACTAGCGGAGAAGAGACCCAGTACTTC

clone_size: .
j_call: TRBJ1-5
d_call: .
v_call: TRBV5-5
cdr3_aa: CASSFGRFDWPQHF
cdr3_nt: TGTGCCAGCAGCTTTGGACGGTTCGATTGGCCCCAGCATTTT

clone_size: .
j_call: TRBJ2-7
d_call: TRBD1
v_call: TRBV6-5
cdr3_aa: CASSLTGKGTYEQYF
cdr3_nt: TGTGCCAGCAGTTTGACAGGGAAGGGGACCTACGAGCAGTACTTC

clone_size: .
j_call: TRBJ1-2
d_call: TRBD1
v_call: TRBV10-3
cdr3_aa: CATGKGAGGYTF
cdr3_nt: TGTGCCACCGGAAAGGGGGCCGGTGGCTACACCTTC

clone_size: once
j_call: TRBJ1-1
d_call: .
v_call: TRBV7-9
cdr3_aa: CASSLMLADTEAFF
cdr3_nt: TGTGCCAGCAGCTTAATGTTGGCGGACACTGAAGCTTTCTTT

clone_size: .
j_call: TRBJ2-1
d_call: TRBD2
v_call: TRBV6-5
cdr3_aa: CASSYALAGARFF
cdr3_nt: TGTGCCAGCAGTTACGCGCTAGCGGGAGCGAGGTTCTTC

clone_size: .
j_call: TRBJ1-3
d_call: .
v_call: TRBV19
cdr3_aa: CASSPDSLSGNTIYF
cdr3_nt: TGTGCCAGTAGCCCGGACAGCCTCTCTGGAAACACCATATATTTT

clone_size: .
j_call: TRBJ2-3
d_call: .
v_call: TRBV19
cdr3_aa: CASSIAGTDTQYF
cdr3_nt: TGTGCCAGTAGTATTGCAGGGACAGATACGCAGTATTTT

clone_size: .
j_call: TRBJ2-3
d_call: TRBD2
v_call: TRBV5-1
cdr3_aa: CASSQGLAGDTQYF
cdr3_nt: TGCGCCAGCAGCCAAGGACTAGCGGGGGATACGCAGTATTTT

clone_size: few
j_call: TRBJ1-5
d_call: .
v_call: TRBV4-2
cdr3_aa: CASSQGAAEPQHF
cdr3_nt: TGTGCCAGCAGCCAAGGGGCGGCAGAGCCCCAGCATTTT

clone_size: .
j_call: TRBJ2-1
d_call: TRBD2
v_call: TRBV20-1
cdr3_aa: CSARGGGEQFF
cdr3_nt: TGCAGTGCTAGGGGCGGGGGTGAGCAGTTCTTC

clone_size: few
j_call: TRBJ2-7
d_call: .
v_call: TRBV2
cdr3_aa: CASSEGGEQYF
cdr3_nt: TGTGCCAGCAGTGAAGGGGGCGAGCAGTACTTC

clone_size: .
j_call: TRBJ2-4
d_call: .
v_call: TRBV2
cdr3_aa: CASTLTVQNIQYF
cdr3_nt: TGTGCCAGCACCTTGACGGTCCAAAACATTCAGTACTTC

clone_size: .
j_call: TRBJ2-7
d_call: TRBD2
v_call: TRBV14
cdr3_aa: CASRGLAGEAEQYF
cdr3_nt: TGTGCCAGCAGAGGACTAGCGGGAGAGGCCGAGCAGTACTTC

clone_size: .
j_call: TRBJ1-5
d_call: TRBD1
v_call: TRBV7-6
cdr3_aa: CASSLLGDRRGSNQPQHF
cdr3_nt: TGTGCCAGCAGCTTATTGGGGGACAGGCGGGGGAGCAATCAGCCCCAGCATTTT

clone_size: .
j_call: TRBJ1-1
d_call: .
v_call: TRBV7-2
cdr3_aa: CASSLGRVAFF
cdr3_nt: TGTGCCAGCAGCTTAGGCAGGGTGGCTTTCTTT

clone_size: .
j_call: TRBJ2-5
d_call: TRBD1
v_call: TRBV29-1
cdr3_aa: CSLPTGGRETQYF
cdr3_nt: TGCAGCCTACCGACAGGGGGCCGGGAGACCCAGTACTTC

clone_size: once
j_call: TRBJ1-1
d_call: .
v_call: TRBV5-1
cdr3_aa: CASSSGHPNTEAFF
cdr3_nt: TGCGCCAGCAGCTCGGGACACCCGAACACTGAAGCTTTCTTT

clone_size: .
j_call: TRBJ2-7
d_call: .
v_call: TRBV25-1
cdr3_aa: CASSGPGAQYF
cdr3_nt: TGTGCCAGCAGTGGTCCCGGGGCGCAGTACTTC

clone_size: once
j_call: TRBJ1-2
d_call: .
v_call: TRBV28
cdr3_aa: CASSTAGQARYGYTF
cdr3_nt: TGTGCCAGCAGTACCGCCGGCCAAGCGCGATATGGCTACACCTTC

clone_size: .
j_call: TRBJ2-1
d_call: .
v_call: TRBV30
cdr3_aa: CAWSVRGPGPNEQFF
cdr3_nt: TGTGCCTGGAGTGTCCGGGGACCAGGGCCCAATGAGCAGTTCTTC

clone_size: .
j_call: TRBJ2-2
d_call: TRBD2
v_call: TRBV7-9
cdr3_aa: CAGSPGLAGGTGELFF
cdr3_nt: TGTGCCGGCAGTCCAGGACTAGCGGGGGGCACCGGGGAGCTGTTTTTT

clone_size: .
j_call: TRBJ2-4
d_call: .
v_call: TRBV28
cdr3_aa: CASSFGGFNIQYF
cdr3_nt: TGTGCCAGCAGTTTTGGGGGCTTCAACATTCAGTACTTC

clone_size: once
j_call: TRBJ2-6
d_call: TRBD2
v_call: TRBV11-1
cdr3_aa: CASSFAGAGANVLTF
cdr3_nt: TGTGCCAGCAGCTTCGCGGGGGCTGGGGCCAACGTCCTGACTTTC

clone_size: .
j_call: TRBJ2-1
d_call: .
v_call: TRBV5-1
cdr3_aa: CASTRGWEQFF
cdr3_nt: TGCGCCAGCACTCGGGGGTGGGAGCAGTTCTTC